This TCR beta chain was sequenced in a study of OX40 agonist ivuxolimab in advanced cancers. Study background: Ivuxolimab is an agonistic anti-OX40 (CD134) antibody, and patients were treated with it.

The table came from immunoSEQ multiplex PCR; TCRdb's copy has only in-frame clones and leaves some out. Here the sample spans tens of thousands of clones, about 82% being singletons. Broader study findings: Clonal expansion by week 6 occurred in CD4+ and CD8+ blood T cells (at 0.1 to 3.0 mg/kg).

This CDR3 contains 15 residues. After removal of 2 bases from V and 6 bases from J, the junction contained 10 bases not matched to a gene. Germline CDR1 GTSNPN, CDR2 SVGIG (reference sequence). Concerning this clone itself: What it binds is not known.

This sequence was found in an adult with an advanced solid tumor such as melanoma, head and neck, liver or kidney cancer. The chain uses TRBV30 and TRBJ1-1; 9 bases match TRBD1. This material consisted of CD4+ or CD8+ T cells sorted from blood, taken in a trial of the OX40 agonist ivuxolimab. The CDR3 nucleotides are TGTGCCTGGAGTCTGGGGACAGGGTACTTTCCTGAAGCTTTCTTT. This gives the protein CAWSLGTGYFPEAFF.